These 14 T cell receptor beta chains were sequenced from one sample in a study of blood T cell repertoires in COVID-19. Clones were read by immunoSEQ multiplex PCR, and TCRdb kept only the in-frame ones, dropping some. The repertoire holds 150,000 to 200,000 clones, with around 85% as singletons. Sequenced material: peripheral blood. All receptors come from a man between 60 and 75 years old with active or convalescent COVID-19.

This clone was detected once. The chain uses TRBV10-3 and TRBJ2-1; TRBD2 aligns across 14 bases. V trimming: 4 bases; J trimming: 0 bases; junction bases outside the gene matches: 20. Germline CDR1 ENHRY, CDR2 SYGVKD. The CDR3 has 23 residues. Written as DNA, the CDR3 is TGTGCCATCAGTGGTGCGGGACAGACGGACGGACTAGCGGGAGGAGGCTCCTACAATGAGCAGTTCTTC. Translation: CAISGAGQTDGLAGGGSYNEQFF.

The chain links TRBV6-5 to TRBJ1-4; 7 nucleotides line up with TRBD1. The CDR3 spans 13 residues. After removal of 5 bases from V and 7 bases from J, the junction contained 4 bases not matched to a gene. Germline loops: CDR1 MNHEY, CDR2 SVGAGI. CDR3 residues: CASSSQGGEKLFF. In DNA form, the CDR3 reads TGTGCCAGCAGTAGTCAGGGGGGTGAAAAACTGTTTTTT.

The CDR3: CASSIHSGEQYF. DNA of the CDR3: TGTGCCAGCAGTATACACTCAGGGGAGCAGTACTTC. The genes are TRBV12-3 or TRBV12-4 and TRBJ2-7; a weak D match, TRBD1 (5 bases). Trimming removed 5 bases at V and 7 bases at J, with 12 bases between. This CDR3 is built from 12 residues.

This clone was detected a few times. The chain uses TRBV2 and TRBJ2-2; weak D call: TRBD1 (5 bases). Germline V gene sequence: CDR1 SNHLY, CDR2 FYNNEI. V was cut by 5 bases and J by 4 bases, with 8 bases left in between. The CDR3 contains 13 residues. The CDR3 spells CASSNQGTGELFF. CDR3 nucleotides: TGTGCCAGCAGTAATCAGGGCACCGGGGAGCTGTTTTTT.

This clone was detected only a few times. The J gene is TRBJ1-2, the V gene TRBV12-3 or TRBV12-4; D unclear. V gave up 4 bases and J gave up 9 bases, with 9 bases separating them. The CDR3 is 11 amino acids. CDR3 bases: TGTGCCAGCAGTTCCTCAGAAAGCTACACCTTC. Amino acid sequence: CASSSSESYTF.

The rearrangement links TRBV7-9 to TRBJ2-7; perhaps TRBD1 as D (8 bases). The CDR3 extends over 16 amino acids. The germline V gene encodes CDR1 SEHNR and CDR2 FQNEAQ (reference sequence). V was cut by 6 bases and J by 1 base, with 19 bases left in between. In DNA form, the CDR3 reads TGTGCCAGCAGGGAAATAGGGGGGGACAGGTCCTACGAGCAGTACTTC. Its protein is CASREIGGDRSYEQYF.

The rearrangement links TRBV27 to TRBJ2-3, with D perhaps matching TRBD2 (6 bases). The germline V gene has CDR1 MNHEY and CDR2 SMNVEV (reference sequence). CDR3 length: 18 amino acids. Trimming left V 6 bases short and J 2 bases short, with 24 bases between. The CDR3 DNA reads as TGTGCCAGCAGCGGTCTCCAACTGCGGCGGGGCTACACAGATACGCAGTATTTT. Protein: CASSGLQLRRGYTDTQYF.

In this sample, this clone turned up a few times. The chain joins TRBV7-2 to TRBJ2-5, with 10 bases lining up with TRBD1. Trimming at V came to 1 base and at J to 4 bases, leaving 6 bases not matched to a gene. The CDR3 has 16 residues. Germline assignment: CDR1 SGHTA and CDR2 FQGNSA. The CDR3: CASSLGFGTGVETQYF. The CDR3 bases are TGTGCCAGCAGCTTAGGTTTTGGGACAGGGGTAGAGACCCAGTACTTC.

This clone occurred a few times. V usage is TRBV15 and J usage is TRBJ2-4; a weak D match, TRBD2 (6 bases). V was clipped by 3 bases and J by 8 bases, with 14 bases between them. CDR1 and CDR2 from the germline V gene are LNHNV and YYDKDF (reference sequence). CDR3 length: 14 amino acids. The CDR3 DNA sequence: TGTGCCACCAGCAGCCAACGGGAGATGGACATTCAGTACTTC. Protein product: CATSSQREMDIQYF.

V usage is TRBV4-2 and J usage is TRBJ2-5, with 14 bases aligning to TRBD2. The germline V gene encodes CDR1 LGHNA and CDR2 YNFKEQ. J gave up 5 bases and V 0 bases, and 8 bases lay outside the gene matches. The CDR3 covers 18 residues. The CDR3 loop reads CASSQDSRLAGGLETQYF. As DNA, the CDR3 is TGTGCCAGCAGCCAAGATAGCCGACTAGCGGGAGGGCTGGAGACCCAGTACTTC.

This sequence joins TRBV4-2 and TRBJ1-2; a possible D gene is TRBD1 (6 bases). V lost 4 bases, J lost 5 bases, and 11 bases lay in between. Germline V CDR1 and CDR2: LGHNA, YNFKEQ. The CDR3 has 13 amino acids. This CDR3 reads CASSRDIKYGYTF. CDR3 DNA: TGTGCCAGCAGCCGGGACATCAAGTATGGCTACACCTTC.

In this sample, this clone turned up once. The rearrangement links TRBV19 to TRBJ1-2; 9 nucleotides match TRBD1. The length of the CDR3 is 15 residues. Looked up from germline, CDR1 is LNHDA and CDR2 is SQIVND (reference sequence). V was clipped by 7 bases and J by 3 bases; unmatched bases: 9. DNA for the CDR3: TGTGCCAGTACGTTTACAGGGGGCCTAGACTATGGCTACACCTTC. This gives the protein CASTFTGGLDYGYTF.

This clone was observed a few times. The rearrangement uses TRBV7-9 and TRBJ1-4; D may be TRBD1 (5 bases). With 2 bases removed from V and 3 bases from J, the gap between germline ends came to 10 bases. The CDR3 runs to 15 residues. Looked up from germline, CDR1 is SEHNR and CDR2 is FQNEAQ (reference sequence). CDR3 coding DNA: TGTGCCAGCAGCTTATTATCAGGGTCTAATGAAAAACTGTTTTTT. Amino acids: CASSLLSGSNEKLFF.

About this clone itself: This CDR3 is also generated by other DNA sequences in the sample. This chain uses TRBV3-1 (or the pseudogene TRBV3-2) with TRBJ1-1, with 7 bases fitting TRBD1. Germline lookup yields CDR1 LGHDT and CDR2 YNNKEL (reference sequence). V lost 2 bases to trimming and J lost 4 bases; unmatched junction nucleotides: 1. The CDR3 is 13 residues long. Here the CDR3 reads CASSQSGGTEAFF. The CDR3, as DNA: TGTGCCAGCAGCCAATCAGGGGGCACTGAAGCTTTCTTT.